This T cell receptor (beta chain) was recovered during a study of regulatory T cells in long-lasting Graves disease. Trimming took 7 bases from V and 3 from J, leaving 13 bases between them. Germline CDR1 MDHEN, CDR2 SYDVKM. CDR3 length equals 13 residues. Stated time point: persistent/refractory GD, antithyroid drugs over 5 years with positive TRAb. The authors made the TCR library using RNA they extracted from PBMCs. This clonotype was seen repeatedly, ten times or more. TCR beta libraries were built with iRepertoire HTBI primers and Arm-PCR of CDR3 regions. TCRdb re-called the multiplex PCR reads with MiXCR, one entry per CDR3 protein. Among 300,000 or so distinct CDR3 sequences listed, roughly 21% were seen once.

The chain uses TRBV28 and TRBJ2-7; possible D gene TRBD2, 5 bases. This receptor was obtained from a female donor with Graves disease. Sequences were derived from peripheral blood mononuclear cells (PBMCs), sampled when the disease was refractory, from a patient treated with antithyroid drugs. The CDR3 DNA reads TGTGCCAGCACGGCTAGCAAGGTCTACGAGCAGTACTTC. It encodes CASTASKVYEQYF.